The sequence of this TCR beta chain was determined in a study of blood T cell repertoires in COVID-19. In the original workflow: Amplification from reference gene primers served as the basis for estimated nucleated cell counts. Libraries were prepared by immunoSEQ multiplex PCR; TCRdb keeps only in-frame clonotypes and omits some of them. V and J calls plus clone size are reproduced from that table; the DNA served to infer D and trimming. The sample consists of tens of thousands of clones, around 75% of them appearing once. The CDR3 sequence is 17 residues long. CDR1 and CDR2 from the germline V gene are SGHTA and FQGTGA. The ends were cut back, 2 bases at V and 1 base at J, with 14 bases in the middle.

Sequencing was performed on peripheral blood. The sequence came from an elderly man with acute or convalescent COVID-19. The chain employs TRBV7-3 and TRBJ2-2, with a weak D call TRBD2 (6 bases). The CDR3: CASSLLGRTKNTGELFF. CDR3 DNA: TGTGCCAGCAGCTTATTGGGCAGGACTAAGAACACCGGGGAGCTGTTTTTT.